This T cell receptor (beta chain) came from a study of brain T cells in children with intractable seizures. Findings and caveats of the study: Clones missing pre-surgery may reflect undersampling of that blood sample.

About this clone: What it binds is not known.

Repertoires were generated with immunoSEQ multiplex PCR, while TCRdb's copy carries only in-frame clones and drops some. The table lists 55,000 to 80,000 clones, around 95% of them singletons. Germline assignment: CDR1 SEHNR and CDR2 FQNEAQ (reference sequence). This CDR3 contains 16 residues. V was clipped by 5 bases and J by 1 base, with 18 bases between them. Surgery cases with the highest brain T cell transcript signatures were chosen for sequencing. The rearrangement uses TRBV7-9 and TRBJ2-7; a possible D gene is TRBD2 (5 bases). The sequences come from peripheral blood, collected at surgery. The clonotype originates from a boy younger than two with focal cortical dysplasia and intractable seizures. The CDR3 DNA reads TGTGCCAGCAGCCCCACATCACCGGGGTATTCCTACGAGCAGTACTTC. Its translation is CASSPTSPGYSYEQYF.